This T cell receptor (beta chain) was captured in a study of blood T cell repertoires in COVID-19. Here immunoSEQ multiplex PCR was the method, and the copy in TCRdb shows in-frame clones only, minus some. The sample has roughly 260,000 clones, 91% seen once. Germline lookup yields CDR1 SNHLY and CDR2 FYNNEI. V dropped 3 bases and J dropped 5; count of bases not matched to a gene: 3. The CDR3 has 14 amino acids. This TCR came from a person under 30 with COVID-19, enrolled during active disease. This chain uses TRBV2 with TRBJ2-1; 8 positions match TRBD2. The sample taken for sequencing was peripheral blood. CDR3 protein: CASSESGGDNEQFF. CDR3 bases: TGTGCCAGCAGTGAGAGCGGGGGCGACAATGAGCAGTTCTTC.